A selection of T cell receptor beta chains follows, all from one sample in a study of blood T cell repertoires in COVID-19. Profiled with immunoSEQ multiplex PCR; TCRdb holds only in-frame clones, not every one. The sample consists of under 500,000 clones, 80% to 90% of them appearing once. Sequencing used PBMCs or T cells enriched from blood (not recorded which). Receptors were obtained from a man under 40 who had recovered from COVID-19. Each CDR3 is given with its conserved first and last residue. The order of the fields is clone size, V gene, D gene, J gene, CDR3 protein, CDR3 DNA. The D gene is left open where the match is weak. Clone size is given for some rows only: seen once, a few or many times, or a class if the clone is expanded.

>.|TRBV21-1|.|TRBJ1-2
CASSNERGNGLDYGYTF
TGTGCCAGCAGCAATGAGAGAGGGAACGGTTTGGACTATGGCTACACCTTC
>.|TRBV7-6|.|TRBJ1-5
CASSLETGDGAQHF
TGTGCCAGCAGCCTAGAGACGGGGGACGGGGCCCAGCATTTT
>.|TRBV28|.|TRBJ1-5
CASSLRQGSQPQHF
TGTGCCAGCAGTTTAAGGCAGGGTAGTCAGCCCCAGCATTTT
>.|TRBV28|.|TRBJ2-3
CASRAQGVSTDTQYF
TGTGCCAGCAGGGCCCAGGGCGTAAGCACAGATACGCAGTATTTT
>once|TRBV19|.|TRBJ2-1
CASSSPVDYNEQFF
TGTGCCAGTAGTAGCCCCGTAGATTACAATGAGCAGTTCTTC
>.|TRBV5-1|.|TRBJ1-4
CASSWGSGHRNEKLFF
TGCGCCAGCAGCTGGGGTTCGGGACACCGTAATGAAAAACTGTTTTTT
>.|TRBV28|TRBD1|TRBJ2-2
CASSFYLTGMEGLSGELFF
TGTGCCAGCAGTTTCTATCTGACAGGGATGGAAGGGCTGTCCGGGGAGCTGTTTTTT
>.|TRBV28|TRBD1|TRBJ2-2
CASTLRGTGELFF
TGTGCCAGCACCCTCAGGGGGACCGGGGAGCTGTTTTTT
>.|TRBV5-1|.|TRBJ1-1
CASSFTVTRPNTEAFF
TGCGCCAGCAGCTTCACGGTTACTAGACCAAACACTGAAGCTTTCTTT
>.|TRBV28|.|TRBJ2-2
CASSQGGIVNALGELFF
TGTGCCAGCAGCCAAGGCGGGATAGTAAATGCTTTGGGGGAGCTGTTTTTT
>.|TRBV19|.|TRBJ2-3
CASRGTEITDTQYF
TGTGCCAGTAGGGGGACTGAGATTACAGATACGCAGTATTTT
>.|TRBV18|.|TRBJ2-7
CASSPLATKEQYF
TGTGCCAGCTCACCTCTAGCAACGAAGGAGCAGTACTTC
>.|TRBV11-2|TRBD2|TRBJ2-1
CASSLTSGASYNEQFF
TGTGCCAGCAGCTTAACTAGCGGGGCCTCCTACAATGAGCAGTTCTTC
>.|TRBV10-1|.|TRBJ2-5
CASSALGAGRGTQYF
TGCGCCAGCAGTGCCCTAGGGGCGGGAAGGGGGACCCAGTACTTC
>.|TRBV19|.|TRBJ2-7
CASSRRRYEYEQYF
TGTGCCAGTAGTAGAAGGAGATACGAGTACGAGCAGTACTTC
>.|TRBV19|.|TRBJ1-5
CASSPAEDSPNQPQHF
TGTGCCAGTAGCCCCGCGGAAGACAGCCCCAATCAGCCCCAGCATTTT